A single sample is the source of the 25 T cell receptor beta chains below, sequenced in a study of siplizumab effects on memory and regulatory T cells. Measured with immunoSEQ multiplex PCR; TCRdb has only the in-frame clones, and not every one. The table lists approximately 84,000 clones, around 95% of them singletons. The sample was CD8+ T cells sorted from blood. Receptors originate from a human donor in good health.

The chain carries TRBV19 and TRBJ2-7; perhaps TRBD2 as D (5 bases). Trimming pared 4 bases from V and 2 bases from J, leaving 15 bases between. The CDR3 totals 15 residues. Germline-derived CDR1 and CDR2 are LNHDA and SQIVND (reference sequence). The CDR3 sequence is CASSTLAGEPYEQYF. The CDR3 nucleotides read TGTGCCAGTAGTACCCTGGCGGGCGAACCCTACGAGCAGTACTTC.

The chain is built from TRBV7-6 and TRBJ2-5; TRBD2 matches at 11 bases. The V gene's germline CDR1 is SGHVS and CDR2 FNYEAQ. The CDR3 totals 17 residues. The trim removed 1 base at V and 5 bases at J, leaving 9 bases unmatched. Written as DNA, the CDR3 is TGTGCCAGCAGCTTAGAACTAGCGGGAGCTCTTGGCGAGACCCAGTACTTC. Its protein is CASSLELAGALGETQYF.

The gene calls are TRBV28 and TRBJ1-2; TRBD1 might be the D (6 bases). Trimming cost V 5 bases and J 8 bases, with 21 bases left between them. Germline CDR1 MDHEN, CDR2 SYDVKM. The CDR3 sequence is 15 residues long. CDR3 in DNA: TGTGCCAGCAGTGTACAGGGTTACAAAATTACCGGCTACACCTTC. This encodes CASSVQGYKITGYTF.

This chain joins TRBV9 and TRBJ2-5; TRBD2 agrees at 7 bases. V dropped 3 bases and J dropped 2; count of bases not matched to a gene: 7. The CDR3 is 15 residues long. Germline CDR1 is SGDLS and CDR2 is YYNGEE. The CDR3 protein is CASSATGLPQETQYF. In DNA, the CDR3 is TGTGCCAGCAGCGCCACGGGACTACCACAAGAGACCCAGTACTTC.

V gene TRBV7-3 combines with J gene TRBJ1-1, with unresolved D. The CDR3 covers 13 residues. Between the trimmed V and J ends, which lost 10 bases and 0 bases, there was a span of 12 bases. In germline, CDR1 is SGHTA, CDR2 FQGTGA. CDR3: CATPRVMNTEAFF. Here the CDR3 DNA reads TGTGCCACCCCCCGCGTAATGAACACTGAAGCTTTCTTT.

This clone occurred a few times. The rearrangement links TRBV27 to TRBJ2-1; 7 bases agree with TRBD1. Germline values: CDR1 MNHEY, CDR2 SMNVEV (reference sequence). The CDR3 runs 15 residues. V shed 5 bases, J shed 3 bases, and the junction held 7 bases outside the gene matches. The DNA of the CDR3 is TGTGCCAGCAGTCCGCAGGGGGAAATCTACAATGAGCAGTTCTTC. Residues: CASSPQGEIYNEQFF.

This rearrangement joins TRBV19 to TRBJ1-5; D is unclear. Trimming removed 6 bases at V and 6 bases at J, with 12 bases between. Germline V gives CDR1 LNHDA, CDR2 SQIVND (reference sequence). This CDR3 is 13 amino acids long. CDR3 residues: CASRSGWGQPQHF. CDR3 DNA sequence: TGTGCCAGTAGATCGGGGTGGGGTCAGCCCCAGCATTTT.

This chain joins TRBV2 and TRBJ1-2; TRBD1 matches 9 bases. The CDR3 extends over 15 amino acids. Germline-derived CDR1 and CDR2 are SNHLY and FYNNEI. Trimming took 2 bases from V and 4 from J; bases not matched to a gene: 5. CDR3 nucleotide sequence: TGTGCCAGCAGTGAAACGGCGACAGGGGGCTATGGCTACACCTTC. Its translation is CASSETATGGYGYTF. Full variable domain (outside the CDR3, taken from reference TRBV2 and TRBJ1-2): EPEVTQTPSHQVTQMGQEVILRCVPISNHLYFYWYRQILGQKVEFLVSFYNNEISEKSEIFDDQFSVERPDGSNFTLKIRSTKLEDSAMYFCASSETATGGYGYTFGSGTRLTVV.

The chain has TRBV7-4 and TRBJ1-3; D might be TRBD1 (5 bases). Germline V gene lookup returns CDR1 SGHVT and CDR2 SQSDAQ. The V and J ends lost 5 bases and 1 base respectively, with 6 bases between them. The CDR3 sequence is 13 residues long. The CDR3 here is CASSDRSGNTIYF. In DNA form, the CDR3 reads TGTGCCAGCAGCGACAGATCTGGAAACACCATATATTTT.

The chain couples TRBV7-3 to TRBJ2-1; 7 bases match TRBD1. This CDR3 is 14 amino acids long. Trimming at V came to 2 bases and at J to 5 bases, leaving 3 bases not matched to a gene. Germline CDR1 is SGHTA and CDR2 is FQGTGA. The CDR3 DNA is TGTGCCAGCAGCTTATGGGACAGAAACAATGAGCAGTTCTTC. Protein product: CASSLWDRNNEQFF.

The CDR3 coding sequence is TGTGCCAGCAGTGAATCGCAGGGGGCGAAGCACGAGCAGTACTTC. It translates to CASSESQGAKHEQYF. This chain uses TRBV2 with TRBJ2-7; 8 bases map to TRBD1. With V trimmed by 2 bases and J by 5 bases, 8 bases remained unmatched. Germline V gene lookup returns CDR1 SNHLY and CDR2 FYNNEI. The CDR3 runs 15 residues.

This rearrangement joins TRBV19 to TRBJ2-1; D tentatively reads TRBD1 or TRBD2 (5 bases each). V shed 4 bases and J shed 7 bases, with 20 bases lying between them. Looked up from germline, CDR1 is LNHDA and CDR2 is SQIVND (reference sequence). The CDR3 loop spans 16 amino acids. The CDR3 reads CASSTQGFGATNEQFF. The CDR3 DNA follows: TGTGCCAGTAGTACTCAAGGGTTCGGGGCCACAAATGAGCAGTTCTTC.

V is TRBV15 and J is TRBJ2-7, with 15 positions matching TRBD2. The CDR3 consists of 18 residues. Germline loops: CDR1 LNHNV, CDR2 YYDKDF (reference sequence). The ends lost 3 bases at V and 6 bases at J; junction bases unmatched: 12. The DNA for the CDR3 is TGTGCCACCAGCAGGGGGACTAGCGGGAGGCCTCAAGACCGCGAGCAGTACTTC. Amino acids: CATSRGTSGRPQDREQYF. The whole variable domain, filled in from reference TRBV15 and TRBJ2-7, reads DAMVIQNPRYQVTQFGKPVTLSCSQTLNHNVMYWYQQKSSQAPKLLFHYYDKDFNNEADTPDNFQSRRPNTSFCFLDIRSPGLGDTAMYLCATSRGTSGRPQDREQYFGPGTRLTVT.

This clone was counted a few times. The chain links TRBV11-2 to TRBJ1-2; D may be TRBD1 (6 bases). Germline-derived CDR1 and CDR2 are SGHAT and FQNNGV. CDR3 size: 11 residues. The ends were cut back, 6 bases at V and 8 bases at J, with 10 bases in the middle. The CDR3 DNA reads as TGTGCCAGCAGTTCAGGGGACGGCTACACCTTC. This codes for CASSSGDGYTF.

The rearrangement uses TRBV5-1 and TRBJ1-1; 8 nucleotides match TRBD1. Looked up from germline, CDR1 is SGHRS and CDR2 is YFSETQ. V shed 2 bases and J 1 base; nucleotides not matched to a gene: 1. The CDR3 is 14 residues long. CDR3 loop: CASSFGTGNTEAFF. The CDR3 bases are TGCGCCAGCAGCTTCGGGACAGGGAACACTGAAGCTTTCTTT.

This chain connects TRBV28 to TRBJ2-7; unclear D gene. Germline-derived CDR1 and CDR2 are MDHEN and SYDVKM. The CDR3 length is 13 residues. The ends were cut back, 4 bases at V and 0 bases at J, with 7 bases in the middle. CDR3 DNA: TGTGCCAGCAGTTACGGAAGCTCCTACGAGCAGTACTTC. Translated: CASSYGSSYEQYF.

The V call is TRBV27, the J call TRBJ2-1; D ambiguous. Germline V gene sequence: CDR1 MNHEY, CDR2 SMNVEV (reference sequence). CDR3 length equals 15 residues. V dropped 4 bases and J dropped 0 bases, with 10 bases sitting between them. CDR3 residues: CASSSPESSYNEQFF. In DNA form, the CDR3 reads TGTGCCAGCAGTTCGCCAGAAAGCTCCTACAATGAGCAGTTCTTC.

V gene TRBV5-1 combines with J gene TRBJ2-2; D call uncertain. V was cut by 0 bases and J by 3 bases, with 6 bases left in between. The CDR3 extends over 14 amino acids. CDR1 and CDR2 from the germline V gene are SGHRS and YFSETQ. DNA of the CDR3: TGCGCCAGCAGCTTGGTTTCGGACACCGGGGAGCTGTTTTTT. It translates to CASSLVSDTGELFF.

The V and J genes are TRBV9 and TRBJ2-5, with D maybe TRBD2 (6 bases). CDR1 and CDR2 from the germline V gene are SGDLS and YYNGEE. V lost 4 bases and J lost 5, with 18 bases in between. The CDR3 totals 15 residues. The CDR3 sequence: CASSHFSGQVETQYF. CDR3 in DNA: TGTGCCAGCAGCCACTTCAGCGGGCAAGTGGAGACCCAGTACTTC.

CDR3: CAWRMTGTRRPYNEQFF. CDR3 coding DNA: TGTGCCTGGAGGATGACCGGGACTCGGAGACCCTACAATGAGCAGTTCTTC. V is TRBV30 and J is TRBJ2-1; tentative D call: TRBD2 (6 bases). The CDR3 is 17 residues long. Deletions cut 3 bases from V and 2 bases from J, with 20 bases between. Germline CDR1 reads GTSNPN; CDR2 reads SVGIG (reference sequence).

J is TRBJ2-1 and V is TRBV27, with TRBD2 matching 7 bases. V was clipped by 1 base and J by 7 bases; unmatched bases: 13. The CDR3 extends over 17 amino acids. CDR1 is MNHEY, CDR2 SMNVEV, per germline (reference sequence). The CDR3 sequence: CASSLFLAGGPFNEQFF. CDR3 DNA: TGTGCCAGCAGTTTATTTTTAGCGGGCGGTCCTTTTAATGAGCAGTTCTTC.

This chain links TRBV14 with TRBJ2-3; 9 bases are a match to TRBD1. CDR3 size: 16 residues. Unmatched junction bases numbered 6, after V lost 2 bases and J lost 3 bases. Germline CDR1 and CDR2: SGHDN and FVKESK. Written as DNA, the CDR3 is TGTGCCAGCAGCCAACGAGGGACAGGGCGGACAGATACGCAGTATTTT. It translates to CASSQRGTGRTDTQYF.

This clone was seen once. This chain joins TRBV6-5 and TRBJ1-5; perhaps TRBD1 as D (5 bases). This CDR3 contains 15 residues. The V end lost 5 bases, the J end lost 0 bases, and 11 bases lay between the germline ends. CDR1 and CDR2 from the germline V gene are MNHEY and SVGAGI. The CDR3 bases are TGTGCCAGCAGTAACAGGATTAATAGCAATCAGCCCCAGCATTTT. Its protein is CASSNRINSNQPQHF.

The V and J genes are TRBV6-5 and TRBJ2-7; D ambiguous. Germline CDR1 and CDR2: MNHEY and SVGAGI. The ends were cut back, 5 bases at V and 4 bases at J, with 9 bases in the middle. This CDR3 has 12 amino acids. CDR3 sequence (DNA): TGTGCCAGCAGTGTAACTCAGTACGAGCAGTACTTC. It encodes CASSVTQYEQYF.

The genes are TRBV7-9 and TRBJ2-3, with D maybe TRBD1 (6 bases). The CDR3 is made up of 15 amino acids. Germline V CDR1 and CDR2: SEHNR, FQNEAQ (reference sequence). Trimming took off 5 bases at V and 0 bases at J, with 12 bases between the two ends. CDR3 loop: CASSPAGASTDTQYF. The CDR3 coding sequence is TGTGCCAGCAGCCCGGCAGGGGCAAGCACAGATACGCAGTATTTT. Full variable domain (rest looked up from reference TRBV7-9 and TRBJ2-3): DTGVSQNPRHKITKRGQNVTFRCDPISEHNRLYWYRQTLGQGPEFLTYFQNEAQLEKSRLLSDRFSAERPKGSFSTLEIQRTEQGDSAMYLCASSPAGASTDTQYFGPGTRLTVL.